A selection of T cell receptor beta chains follows, all from one sample in a study of OX40 agonist ivuxolimab in advanced cancers. Produced via immunoSEQ multiplex PCR; TCRdb's table is partial and in-frame only. The sample consists of about 38,000 clones, 65% to 85% of them appearing once. Here the sequenced sample was CD4+ or CD8+ T cells sorted from blood, taken in a trial of the OX40 agonist ivuxolimab. The origin of the receptors is an adult with an advanced solid tumor such as melanoma, head and neck, liver or kidney cancer. Each CDR3 is given with its conserved first and last residue. A D gene is named only where the DNA matches it firmly. Some rows have no size entry. The others give once, few or many, or a class for an expanded clone.

j_call	d_call	clone_size	v_call	cdr3_nt	cdr3_aa
TRBJ1-1	-	medium-sized	TRBV6-1	TGTGCCAGCAGTAGAAGGGAGCAGATTGACGAAGCTTTCTTT	CASSRREQIDEAFF
TRBJ1-2	TRBD1	few	TRBV18	TGTGCCAGCTCAGCCGACAGGGATGGCTACACCTTC	CASSADRDGYTF
TRBJ1-1	TRBD1	few	TRBV28	TGTGCCAGCAGTCCTATGACAGGGATTAGCGGGGGGAACACTGAAGCTTTCTTT	CASSPMTGISGGNTEAFF
TRBJ2-3	TRBD1	-	TRBV9	TGTGCCAGCAGCACCTGGACAGGAAGGACTAGCACAGATACGCAGTATTTT	CASSTWTGRTSTDTQYF
TRBJ2-6	TRBD1	once	TRBV30	TGTGCCTGGAGCGTAACAGGGGCTGGGGCCAACGTCCTGACTTTC	CAWSVTGAGANVLTF
TRBJ2-6	-	-	TRBV7-9	TGTGCCAGCAGCAGGACTGGGGCGCTCTCTGGGGCCAACGTCCTGACTTTC	CASSRTGALSGANVLTF
TRBJ2-7	-	few	TRBV5-4	TGTGCCAGCAGCACTACAGGGATGTGGGAGCAGTACTTC	CASSTTGMWEQYF
TRBJ2-7	-	-	TRBV15	TGTGCCACCAGCAGACCCCCTCGACAATCCTACGAGCAGTACTTC	CATSRPPRQSYEQYF
TRBJ2-2	-	-	TRBV6-5	TGTGCCAGCCAGGAACAGTTCGACACCGGGGAGCTGTTTTTT	CASQEQFDTGELFF
TRBJ1-6	-	-	TRBV2	TGTGCCAGCAATCGGGGGAACGGAAATTCACCCCTCCACTTT	CASNRGNGNSPLHF
TRBJ2-7	TRBD1	few	TRBV28	TGTGCCAGCAGTAGTCCGGGACAGGGGAAAAGGGAGCAGTACTTC	CASSSPGQGKREQYF
TRBJ1-5	-	-	TRBV5-1	TGCGCCAGCAGGGCTGGGGACAATCAGCCCCAGCATTTT	CASRAGDNQPQHF
TRBJ2-7	-	-	TRBV7-9	TGTGCCAGCAGCTTACAAGGACTATACTCCTACGAGCAGTACTTC	CASSLQGLYSYEQYF
TRBJ1-3	-	-	TRBV18	TGTGCCAGCTCCCCTCCCGTCTACTCTGGAAACACCATATATTTT	CASSPPVYSGNTIYF
TRBJ2-7	TRBD1	-	TRBV27	TGTGCCAGCAGTGCCCGACAGGGGTACTCCTACGAGCAGTACTTC	CASSARQGYSYEQYF
TRBJ2-7	-	-	TRBV4-1	TGCGCCAGCAGCCAAGATATTGGCAGTTCCTACGAGCAGTACTTC	CASSQDIGSSYEQYF
TRBJ2-7	-	-	TRBV28	TGTGCCAGCCGCGACGTAGGTTTTTACGAGCAGTACTTC	CASRDVGFYEQYF
TRBJ1-2	TRBD1	-	TRBV5-1	TGCGCCAGCAGCTGGGGACAGGGGGAAAGCTATGGCTACACCTTC	CASSWGQGESYGYTF
TRBJ2-4	TRBD2	-	TRBV7-2	TGTGCCAGCAGCTCGTTAGCGGGAGGGCCGGAAAGACACATTCAGTACTTC	CASSSLAGGPERHIQYF
TRBJ2-1	TRBD2	once	TRBV28	TGTGCCAGCAGTTCCCTCGGGACTAGCGGATACAATGAGCAGTTCTTC	CASSSLGTSGYNEQFF
TRBJ1-1	-	-	TRBV27	TGTGCCAGCAGTTTTACTTTGAACACTGAAGCTTTCTTT	CASSFTLNTEAFF
TRBJ2-5	-	-	TRBV5-6	TGTGCCAGCAGCTTGCAGGCTCTAGAAGAGACCCAGTACTTC	CASSLQALEETQYF
TRBJ2-3	TRBD2	-	TRBV19	TGTGCCAGTAGTACCCCGGTGGCTAGCGGGGGGCAATGGAATACGCAGTATTTT	CASSTPVASGGQWNTQYF
TRBJ2-1	TRBD2	-	TRBV4-1	TGCGCCAGCAGCCAGACTAGCGGGGTAAACTACAATGAGCAGTTCTTC	CASSQTSGVNYNEQFF
TRBJ1-2	TRBD1	-	TRBV19	TGTGCCAGTAGCGACCGGGACAGCAACTATGGCTACACCTTC	CASSDRDSNYGYTF